These 18 T cell receptor beta chains were all obtained from the same sample, sequenced in a study of tumor-infiltrating lymphocytes in primary liver carcinoma. The approximately 20-31 mg bulk tissue piece was not sorted before simultaneous RNA and DNA extraction. From 400 to 550 ng total RNA, TCR beta cDNA was generated with a primer in the constant region. ARM-PCR, slightly modified, supplied the TCR beta libraries through three nested multiplex PCR rounds. A C-beta reverse primer and TRBV1-TRBV30 forward primers served in each of the first two PCR rounds, at ten to eleven cycles apiece. Via MiXCR, TCRdb re-called the multiplex PCR reads, giving one row per CDR3 protein. The sample includes approximately 110,000 distinct CDR3 sequences, 55% to 65% seen only once; the top ten take approximately 9.7%. The sample comprised liver tumor tissue from sampling region 1. Subset in this sample: tumor region T1, superior pole. The receptors shown here come from a woman aged 55-69 years with primary liver carcinoma and hepatitis B virus infection.

This clonotype was seen more than once but under ten times. The CDR3 ends on some other residue instead of the conserved phenylalanine or tryptophan, so this is likely a read error. This chain uses TRBV6-5 with TRBJ2-7; D may be TRBD1 (6 bases). The germline V gene encodes CDR1 MNHEY and CDR2 SVGAGI. V lost 4 bases to trimming and J lost 7 bases, with 23 bases between them. This CDR3 contains 16 residues. This CDR3 reads CASSSNTGTPAMEQYL. The CDR3 DNA is TGTGCCAGCAGTTCCAATACCGGGACACCAGCTATGGAGCAGTACCTC.

Remarks on this clonotype: A much larger clone sits a single nucleotide away, making a read error possible. The V and J genes are TRBV4-2 and TRBJ2-1, with D possibly TRBD2 on 6 matching bases. Germline assignment: CDR1 LGHNA and CDR2 YNFKEQ. The CDR3 has 15 residues. The CDR3 reads CASSQGGVSYIEQFF. In nucleotides, the CDR3 is TGTGCCAGCAGCCAAGGGGGGGTTTCCTACATTGAGCAGTTCTTC.

This clonotype was seen repeatedly, ten times or more. This rearrangement joins TRBV6-1 to TRBJ2-7; D tentatively fits TRBD1 or TRBD2 (5 bases each). Germline V CDR1 and CDR2: MNHNS, SASEGT. This CDR3 is 15 amino acids long. V was clipped by 5 bases and J by 2 bases, with 16 bases between them. CDR3 bases: TGTGCCAGCAGTATAGGGGACCGTCGGGCCTACGAGCAGTACTTC. The encoded protein is CASSIGDRRAYEQYF.

The chain couples TRBV29-1 to TRBJ1-5; D is possibly TRBD1 (5 bases). V lost 0 bases and J lost 7, with 13 bases in between. CDR1 is SQVTM and CDR2 is ANQGSEA in the germline V gene. This CDR3 contains 14 residues. CDR3 bases: TGCAGCGTTGAAGAGTCGGGGGGGAGCCAGCCCCAGCATTTT. This codes for CSVEESGGSQPQHF.

Details on this clonotype: A much bigger clone sits one base away, suggesting this may be a read error. The V gene is TRBV14, the J gene TRBJ2-1; D gene uncertain. Germline assignment: CDR1 SGHDN and CDR2 FVKESK. The CDR3 consists of 12 residues. CDR3 nucleotide sequence: TGTGCCAGCAACCAAGATTGGGATGAGCAGTTCTTC. This gives the protein CASNQDWDEQFF.

Worth noting for this clonotype: At one end, the junction sequence differs from germline, possibly due to a read error. The V gene is TRBV11-2, the J gene TRBJ2-5, with D possibly TRBD2 on 5 matching bases. The germline V gene has CDR1 SGHAT and CDR2 FQNNGV. The CDR3 loop spans 14 amino acids. CDR3 coding DNA: TGTGCCGGCAGCTCAGATTTAGGACTGTCAACCCAGTACTTC. Residues: CAGSSDLGLSTQYF.

There are many counts of this clonotype. The V and J genes are TRBV28 and TRBJ1-5, with D maybe TRBD1 (6 bases). Germline CDR1 MDHEN, CDR2 SYDVKM. The CDR3 is 14 amino acids. V was pared by 7 bases and J by 5 bases, with 15 bases between. The CDR3 is CASTRGGGHQPQHF. Written as DNA, the CDR3 is TGTGCCAGCACGCGGGGGGGCGGCCATCAGCCCCAGCATTTT.

This clonotype was observed a single time. In this CDR3 the conserved last residue, phenylalanine or tryptophan, is missing, so a read error is likely. The genes are TRBV28 and TRBJ1-5, with unresolved D. V lost 6 bases, J lost 0 bases, and 6 bases lay in between. Germline V gene data show CDR1 as MDHEN and CDR2 as SYDVKM. The CDR3 sequence is 13 residues long. The CDR3 is CASRQDSNQPQHY. Here the CDR3 DNA reads TGTGCCAGCAGGCAAGATAGCAATCAGCCCCAGCATTAT.

About this clonotype: This may be a read error: a much more frequent sequence differs by one nucleotide. The V and J genes are TRBV6-6 and TRBJ1-4, with D maybe TRBD1 (5 bases). Looked up from germline, CDR1 is MNHNY and CDR2 is SVGAGI (reference sequence). The V gene lost 4 bases and the J gene lost 7 bases, with 13 bases spanning the gap. The CDR3 covers 14 residues. CDR3 protein: CASSWGGVGEKLFF. CDR3 bases: TGTGCCAGCAGTTGGGGGGGGGTCGGTGAAAAACTGTTTTTT.

On this clonotype: In this CDR3 the conserved last residue, phenylalanine or tryptophan, is missing, so a read error is likely. This chain connects TRBV10-3 to TRBJ2-1; possibly TRBD1 or TRBD2 for D (5 bases each). CDR1 and CDR2 from the germline V gene are ENHRY and SYGVKD. CDR3 length: 13 amino acids. In DNA form, the CDR3 reads TGTACCATCAGTGAGTCAAGGGACCATGAGCAGTTCATC. Protein: CTISESRDHEQFI.

This clonotype occurred a few times. DNA of the CDR3: TGTGCCAGCAGCAAAGAAGAAGGAGAGGAGACAGGATCTAATGAAAAACTGTTTTTT. As protein: CASSKEEGEETGSNEKLFF. The chain links TRBV21-1 to TRBJ1-4; TRBD1, as called in the table, went unchecked against the DNA. TRBV21-1 counts as a pseudogene. The CDR3 spans 19 residues.

This clonotype rates as medium-sized. The chain joins TRBV6-5 to TRBJ2-2; D is perhaps TRBD1 (6 bases). The CDR3 length is 15 residues. Germline V gene sequence: CDR1 MNHEY, CDR2 SVGAGI. The germline V and J ends were trimmed by 7 bases and 4 bases, with 16 bases remaining between them. Written as DNA, the CDR3 is TGTGCCAGCAATAAAATTCCGGACAGCACCGGGGAGCTGTTTTTT. Translated, it gives CASNKIPDSTGELFF.

For this clonotype: It may be a read error: a sequence one base away is much more abundant. The chain joins TRBV7-8 to TRBJ2-5, with 8 nucleotides matching TRBD1. This CDR3 is 16 amino acids long. CDR1 and CDR2 (germline): SGHVS, FQNEAQ. The CDR3 is CASGLGGGRGLMTQYF. Here the CDR3 DNA reads TGTGCCAGCGGCTTAGGAGGGGGCAGGGGGCTTATGACCCAGTACTTC.

Concerning this clonotype itself: One junction end disagrees with the germline gene, perhaps due to a read error. CDR3 nucleotides: TGTACCAGCAGCTTGACAAGGTCTAGCGGGAGCATCGAGACCCAGTACTTC. Amino acids: CTSSLTRSSGSIETQYF. This chain joins TRBV5-4 and TRBJ2-5; 10 bases match TRBD2. The germline V gene encodes CDR1 SGHNT and CDR2 YYREEE (reference sequence). The CDR3 is 17 amino acids.

This clonotype has just a few counts. This chain links TRBV5-1 with TRBJ1-1, with a tentative D call TRBD1 (5 bases). CDR3 length: 14 residues. Per the germline V gene, CDR1 is SGHRS and CDR2 is YFSETQ. V lost 4 bases and J 3 bases, leaving 13 bases between the germline ends. CDR3 residues: CASSPRTTHTEAFF. As DNA, the CDR3 is TGCGCCAGCAGCCCGAGGACAACTCACACTGAAGCTTTCTTT.

V and J are TRBV28 and TRBJ2-7, with 7 bases fitting TRBD2. Germline values: CDR1 MDHEN, CDR2 SYDVKM. The CDR3 consists of 16 residues. Trimming took 6 bases from V and 1 from J; bases not matched to a gene: 12. The CDR3 reads CASSLWGGSKSYEQYF. The CDR3 bases are TGTGCCAGCAGCCTCTGGGGGGGGTCAAAATCCTACGAGCAGTACTTC.

With respect to this clonotype: The junction and the germline gene differ at one end; a read error may be behind it. The rearrangement joins TRBV11-3 to TRBJ2-3; TRBD2 might be the D (6 bases). The CDR3 length is 14 residues. The germline gives CDR1 SGHNT, CDR2 YENEEA. The CDR3 is CASRSTRPTDTHYF. DNA of the CDR3: TGTGCCAGCAGGTCGACTAGGCCAACAGATACGCACTACTTT.

With respect to this clonotype: At one end the junction does not follow the germline gene, possibly because of a read error. V and J are TRBV7-9 and TRBJ1-5; 8 bases fit TRBD1. This CDR3 is built from 13 residues. The germline gives CDR1 SEHNR, CDR2 FQNEAQ (reference sequence). The CDR3 bases are TGTGCCAGCAGCCGACAGGGGACTCAGTCCCAGCATTTT. Translated, it gives CASSRQGTQSQHF. The variable domain in full, completed from reference TRBV7-9 and TRBJ1-5, reads DTGVSQNPRHKITKRGQNVTFRCDPISEHNRLYWYRQTLGQGPEFLTYFQNEAQLEKSRLLSDRFSAERPKGSFSTLEIQRTEQGDSAMYLCASSRQGTQSQHFGDGTRLSIL.